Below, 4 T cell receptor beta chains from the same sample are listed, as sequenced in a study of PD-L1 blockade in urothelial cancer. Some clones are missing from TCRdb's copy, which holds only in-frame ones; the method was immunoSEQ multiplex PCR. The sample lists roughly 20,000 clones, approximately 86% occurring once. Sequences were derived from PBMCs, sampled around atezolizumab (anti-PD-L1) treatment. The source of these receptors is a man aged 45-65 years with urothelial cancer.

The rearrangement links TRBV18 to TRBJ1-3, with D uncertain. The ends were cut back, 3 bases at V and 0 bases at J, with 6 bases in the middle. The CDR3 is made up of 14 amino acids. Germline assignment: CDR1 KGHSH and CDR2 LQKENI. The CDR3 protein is CASSPDNSGNTIYF. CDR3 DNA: TGTGCCAGCTCACCCGACAACTCTGGAAACACCATATATTTT.

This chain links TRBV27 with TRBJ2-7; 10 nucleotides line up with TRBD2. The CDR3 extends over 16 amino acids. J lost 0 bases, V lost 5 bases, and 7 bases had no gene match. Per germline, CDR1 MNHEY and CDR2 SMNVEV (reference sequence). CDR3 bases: TGTGCCAGCAGTGTCCGTTCTAGCGGGGGCTCCTACGAGCAGTACTTC. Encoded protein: CASSVRSSGGSYEQYF.

The CDR3: CASSVTGGETQYF. For the CDR3, the DNA is TGCGCCAGCAGCGTCACCGGGGGGGAGACCCAGTACTTC. This sequence joins TRBV5-1 and TRBJ2-5, with 7 bases fitting TRBD2. Germline loops: CDR1 SGHRS, CDR2 YFSETQ. This CDR3 region has 13 residues. With V trimmed by 4 bases and J by 5 bases, 5 bases remained unmatched.

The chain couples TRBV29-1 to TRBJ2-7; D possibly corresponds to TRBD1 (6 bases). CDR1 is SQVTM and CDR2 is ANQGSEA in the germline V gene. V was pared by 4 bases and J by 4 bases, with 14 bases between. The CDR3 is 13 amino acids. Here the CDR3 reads CSVAHLRGYEQYF. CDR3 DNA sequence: TGCAGCGTTGCCCACCTCAGGGGTTACGAGCAGTACTTC.